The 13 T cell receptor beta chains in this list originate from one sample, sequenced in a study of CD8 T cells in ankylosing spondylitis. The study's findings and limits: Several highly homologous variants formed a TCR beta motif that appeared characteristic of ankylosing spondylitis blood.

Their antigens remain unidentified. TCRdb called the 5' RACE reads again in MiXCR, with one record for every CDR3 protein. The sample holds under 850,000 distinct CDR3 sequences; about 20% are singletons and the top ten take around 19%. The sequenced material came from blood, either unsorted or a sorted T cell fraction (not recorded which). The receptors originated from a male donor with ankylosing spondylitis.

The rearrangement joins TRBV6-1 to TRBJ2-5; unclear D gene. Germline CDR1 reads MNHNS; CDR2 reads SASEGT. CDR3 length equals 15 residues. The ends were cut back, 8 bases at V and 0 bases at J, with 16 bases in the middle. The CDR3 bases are TGTGCCAGCCGCCCCAAGACTCCGTACCAAGAGACCCAGTACTTC. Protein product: CASRPKTPYQETQYF.

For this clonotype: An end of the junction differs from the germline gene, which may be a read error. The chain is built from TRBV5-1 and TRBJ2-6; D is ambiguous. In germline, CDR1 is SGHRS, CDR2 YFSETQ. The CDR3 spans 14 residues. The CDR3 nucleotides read TGCGCCAGCAGCGAAAGCTCTTGGGCCAACGTCCTGACTTTC. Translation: CASSESSWANVLTF.

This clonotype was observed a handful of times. DNA for the CDR3: TGTGCCAGCAGTGAAAAGTCGCTGAACACTGAAGCTTTCTTT. It encodes CASSEKSLNTEAFF. The chain uses TRBV6-1 and TRBJ1-1; no clear D gene. V gave up 2 bases and J gave up 0 bases, with 7 bases separating them. This CDR3 spans 14 amino acids. Germline loops: CDR1 MNHNS, CDR2 SASEGT.

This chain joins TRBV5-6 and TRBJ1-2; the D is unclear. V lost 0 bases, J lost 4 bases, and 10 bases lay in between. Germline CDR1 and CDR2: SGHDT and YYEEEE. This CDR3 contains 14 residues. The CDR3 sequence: CASSLEGFPYGYTF. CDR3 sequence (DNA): TGTGCCAGCAGCTTGGAAGGCTTTCCCTATGGCTACACCTTC.

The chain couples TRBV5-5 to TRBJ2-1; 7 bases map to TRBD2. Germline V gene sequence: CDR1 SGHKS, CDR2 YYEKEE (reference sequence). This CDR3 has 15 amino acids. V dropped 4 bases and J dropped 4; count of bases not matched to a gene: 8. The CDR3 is CASSPGLVKYNEQFF. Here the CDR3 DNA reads TGTGCCAGCAGCCCCGGACTAGTAAAGTACAATGAGCAGTTCTTC.

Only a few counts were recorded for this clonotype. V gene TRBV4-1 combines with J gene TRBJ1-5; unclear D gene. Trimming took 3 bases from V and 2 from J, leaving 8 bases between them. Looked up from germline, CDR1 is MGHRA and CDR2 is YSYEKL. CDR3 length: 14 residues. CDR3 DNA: TGCGCCAGCAGCCAGGGCCGAGGCAATCAGCCCCAGCATTTT. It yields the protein CASSQGRGNQPQHF.

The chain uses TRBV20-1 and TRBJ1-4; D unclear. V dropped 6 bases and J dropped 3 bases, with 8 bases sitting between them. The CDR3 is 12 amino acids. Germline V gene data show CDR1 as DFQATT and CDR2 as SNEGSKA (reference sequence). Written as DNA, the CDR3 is TGCAGTGCGGCAGATGCTAATGAAAAACTGTTTTTT. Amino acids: CSAADANEKLFF.

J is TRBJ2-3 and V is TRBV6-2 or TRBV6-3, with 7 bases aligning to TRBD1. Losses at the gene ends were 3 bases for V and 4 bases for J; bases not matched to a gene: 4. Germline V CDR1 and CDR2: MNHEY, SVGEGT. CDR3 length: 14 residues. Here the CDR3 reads CASSYGTASDTQYF. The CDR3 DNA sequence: TGTGCCAGCAGTTATGGGACAGCCTCAGATACGCAGTATTTT.

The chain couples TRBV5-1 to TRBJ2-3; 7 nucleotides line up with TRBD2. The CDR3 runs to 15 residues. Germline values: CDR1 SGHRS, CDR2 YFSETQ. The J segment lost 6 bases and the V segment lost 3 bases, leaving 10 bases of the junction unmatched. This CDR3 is CASSSGGTLLDTQYF. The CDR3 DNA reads TGCGCCAGCAGCTCCGGGGGGACTTTATTGGATACGCAGTATTTT.

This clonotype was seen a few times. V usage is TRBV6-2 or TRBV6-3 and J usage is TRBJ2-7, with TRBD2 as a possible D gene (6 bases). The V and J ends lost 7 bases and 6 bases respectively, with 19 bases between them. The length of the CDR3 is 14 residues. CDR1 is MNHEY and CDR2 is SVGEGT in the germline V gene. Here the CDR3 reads CASNQGRDSGEQYF. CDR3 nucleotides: TGTGCCAGCAACCAAGGAAGGGACTCCGGCGAGCAGTACTTC.

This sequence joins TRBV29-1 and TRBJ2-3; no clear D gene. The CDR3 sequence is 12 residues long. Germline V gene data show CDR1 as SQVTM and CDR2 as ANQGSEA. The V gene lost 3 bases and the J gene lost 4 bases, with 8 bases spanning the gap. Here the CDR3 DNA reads TGCAGCGTTGAGAATGCGGCAGATACGCAGTATTTT. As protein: CSVENAADTQYF.

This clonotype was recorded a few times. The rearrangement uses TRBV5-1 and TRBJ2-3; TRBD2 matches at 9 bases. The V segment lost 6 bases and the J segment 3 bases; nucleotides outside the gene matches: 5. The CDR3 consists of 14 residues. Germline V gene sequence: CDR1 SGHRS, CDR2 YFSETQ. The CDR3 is CASMERGETDTQYF. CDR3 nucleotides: TGCGCCAGCATGGAGCGGGGGGAAACAGATACGCAGTATTTT.

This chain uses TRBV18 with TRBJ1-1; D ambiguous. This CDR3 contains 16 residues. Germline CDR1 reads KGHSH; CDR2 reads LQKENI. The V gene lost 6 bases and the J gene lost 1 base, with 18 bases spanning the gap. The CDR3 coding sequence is TGTGCCAGCTCCCAATTTGGAGGGCAAGGGAACACTGAAGCTTTCTTT. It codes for CASSQFGGQGNTEAFF.